This T cell receptor beta chain is drawn from a study of type 1 regulatory T cells. In germline, CDR1 is SGHTA, CDR2 FQGNSA. Germline trimming cut 3 bases from V and 7 bases from J; bases unmatched to any gene: 5. The CDR3 totals 14 residues. This clonotype was seen only a few times. The antigen is not known. TCRdb itself ran the reads through MiXCR, one entry per CDR3 protein. The data show 60,000 to 70,000 distinct CDR3 sequences, around 49% seen once. This TCR came from a human donor in good health. Sequenced: cultured non-Tr1 T cells, either the whole culture or a sorted T cell fraction (not recorded which). V is TRBV7-2 and J is TRBJ2-3; 9 nucleotides line up with TRBD1. In DNA, the CDR3 is TGTGCCAGCAGCTTGGGACAGGGTATGAATACGCAGTATTTT. It encodes CASSLGQGMNTQYF.